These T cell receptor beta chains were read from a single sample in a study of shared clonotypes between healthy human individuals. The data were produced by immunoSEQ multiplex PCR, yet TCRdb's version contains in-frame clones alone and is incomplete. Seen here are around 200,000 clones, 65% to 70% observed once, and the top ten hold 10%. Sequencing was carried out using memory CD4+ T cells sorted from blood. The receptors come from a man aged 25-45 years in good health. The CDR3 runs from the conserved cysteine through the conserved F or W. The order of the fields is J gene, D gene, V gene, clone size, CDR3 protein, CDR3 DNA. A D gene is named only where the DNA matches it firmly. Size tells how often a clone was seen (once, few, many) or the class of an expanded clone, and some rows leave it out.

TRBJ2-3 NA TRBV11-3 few CASSRGGRGGGTDTQYF TGTGCCAGCAGCCGCGGTGGCAGGGGTGGGGGCACAGATACGCAGTATTTT
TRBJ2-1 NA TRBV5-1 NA CASSPDRSNEQFF TGCGCCAGCAGCCCAGACAGGTCCAATGAGCAGTTCTTC
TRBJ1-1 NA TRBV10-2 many CASGEQGLMNTEAFF TGCGCCAGCGGGGAACAGGGACTCATGAACACTGAAGCTTTCTTT
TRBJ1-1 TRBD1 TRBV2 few CASKGTDEAFF TGTGCCAGTAAAGGGACAGATGAAGCTTTCTTT
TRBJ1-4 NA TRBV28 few CASSVTRPGEKLFF TGTGCCAGCAGTGTGACAAGGCCTGGGGAAAAACTGTTTTTT
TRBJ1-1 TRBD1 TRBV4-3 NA CASSQDLQDRGLGAFF TGCGCCAGCAGCCAAGATCTCCAGGACAGGGGCCTTGGAGCTTTCTTT
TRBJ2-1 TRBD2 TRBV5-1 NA CASAVGGAGWVYNEQFF TGCGCCAGCGCCGTGGGAGGAGCGGGATGGGTCTACAATGAGCAGTTCTTC
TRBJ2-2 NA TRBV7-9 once CASSLVGRASGELFF TGTGCCAGCAGCTTAGTGGGCAGGGCCTCCGGGGAGCTGTTTTTT
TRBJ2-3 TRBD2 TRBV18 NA CASSPGLGTDTQYF TGTGCCAGCTCACCGGGACTAGGCACAGATACGCAGTATTTT
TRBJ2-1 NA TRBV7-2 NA CASSPRAYNEQFF TGTGCCAGCAGTCCGAGAGCCTACAATGAGCAGTTCTTC
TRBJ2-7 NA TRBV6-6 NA CASSPTRLRTYEQYF TGTGCCAGCAGTCCCACCCGGTTAAGAACCTACGAGCAGTACTTC
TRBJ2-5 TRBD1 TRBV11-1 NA CASSEGQGLGETQYF TGTGCCAGCAGCGAGGGACAGGGGCTGGGGGAGACCCAGTACTTC
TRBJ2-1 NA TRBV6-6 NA CASSYSWQGGSEQFF TGTGCCAGCAGTTACTCGTGGCAGGGGGGGAGTGAGCAGTTCTTC
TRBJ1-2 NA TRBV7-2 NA CASSTRRTYYGYTF TGTGCCAGCAGCACAAGAAGGACATACTATGGCTACACCTTC
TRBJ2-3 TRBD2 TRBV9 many CASKPGLSTDTQYF TGTGCCAGCAAACCGGGACTAAGCACAGATACGCAGTATTTT
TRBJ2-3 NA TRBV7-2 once CASSPGADHFTDTQYF TGTGCCAGCAGCCCCGGGGCGGACCACTTCACAGATACGCAGTATTTT
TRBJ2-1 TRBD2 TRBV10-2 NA CASSVAGGYNEQFF TGCGCCAGCAGTGTTGCGGGAGGGTACAATGAGCAGTTCTTC
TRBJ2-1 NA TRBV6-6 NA CASSSTSRGEQFF TGTGCCAGCAGTTCGACTAGTCGAGGTGAGCAGTTCTTC
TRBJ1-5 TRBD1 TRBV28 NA CASSSGTGHQPQHF TGTGCCAGCAGTTCCGGGACAGGGCATCAGCCCCAGCATTTT
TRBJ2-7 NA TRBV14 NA CASSHSVTYEQYF TGTGCCAGCAGCCATTCAGTTACTTACGAGCAGTACTTC
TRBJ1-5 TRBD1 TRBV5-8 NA CASSRKRQGINQPQHF TGTGCCAGCAGCCGGAAAAGACAGGGGATTAATCAGCCCCAGCATTTT
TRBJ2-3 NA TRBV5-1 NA CASLQKDPLTDTQYF TGCGCCAGCCTTCAAAAGGACCCACTCACAGATACGCAGTATTTT
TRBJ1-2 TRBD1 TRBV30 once CAWSPGGGYTF TGTGCCTGGAGCCCAGGGGGGGGCTACACCTTC
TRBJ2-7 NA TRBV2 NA CASSEALIGTADF TGTGCCAGCAGTGAAGCGCTTATTGGGACCGCCGACTTC
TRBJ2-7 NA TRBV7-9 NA CASSPLGRGDNEQYF TGTGCCAGCAGCCCCCTGGGCAGGGGGGACAACGAGCAGTACTTC
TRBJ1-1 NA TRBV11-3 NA CASSQRAQGEAFF TGTGCCAGCAGCCAAAGGGCCCAGGGCGAAGCTTTCTTT